The 12 T cell receptor beta chains below come from one sample, sequenced in a study of T cell changes during pregnancy in multiple sclerosis. The protocol was immunoSEQ multiplex PCR, while the TCRdb copy is restricted to in-frame clones and leaves out a portion. Of tens of thousands of clones in the sample, 90% are singletons; the top ten hold approximately 2.8%. Source: CD8+ T cells from peripheral blood mononuclear cells, taken before pregnancy. These receptors were obtained from a female donor with multiple sclerosis, enrolled in a pregnancy study.

The chain combines TRBV2 with TRBJ1-2, with 10 bases aligning to TRBD1. Germline-derived CDR1 and CDR2 are SNHLY and FYNNEI. Unmatched junction bases numbered 6, after V lost 5 bases and J lost 3 bases. The CDR3 covers 15 residues. The CDR3, as DNA: TGTGCCAGCAGTCAGGGACAGGGGCACCACTATGGCTACACCTTC. Translation: CASSQGQGHHYGYTF.

The chain couples TRBV6-1 to TRBJ2-1, with 11 bases fitting TRBD2. The CDR3 runs 22 residues. Germline V lookup: CDR1 MNHNS, CDR2 SASEGT. V lost 0 bases and J lost 0; bases outside the gene matches: 16. CDR3 sequence (DNA): TGTGCCAGCAGTGAAGCGCCCTTGCTAGCGGGGGGCTACGGGAGCTCCTACAATGAGCAGTTCTTC. Translated: CASSEAPLLAGGYGSSYNEQFF.

This chain joins TRBV6-5 and TRBJ2-5; possible D gene TRBD1, 6 bases. Trimming left V 1 base short and J 8 bases short, with 14 bases between. Germline values: CDR1 MNHEY, CDR2 SVGAGI. CDR3 size: 14 residues. The CDR3 sequence: CASSYWAGADTQYF. The CDR3 coding sequence is TGTGCCAGCAGTTACTGGGCAGGGGCGGATACCCAGTACTTC.

CDR3 sequence (DNA): TGCGCCAGCAGCCAAGTACACCGGGACAGGGGAGACACCGGGGAGCTGTTTTTT. Amino acids: CASSQVHRDRGDTGELFF. V usage is TRBV4-3 and J usage is TRBJ2-2; 10 positions match TRBD1. J was trimmed by 3 bases and V by 1 base; bases with no gene match: 8. The germline CDR1 and CDR2 sequences are LGHNA and YSLEER. This CDR3 has 18 residues.

The chain combines TRBV4-3 with TRBJ2-2, with 7 bases that match TRBD2. Looked up from germline, CDR1 is LGHNA and CDR2 is YSLEER. Trimming at V came to 0 bases and at J to 7 bases, leaving 5 bases not matched to a gene. The CDR3 runs to 15 residues. CDR3 loop: CASSQDLRGDGELFF. In DNA form, the CDR3 reads TGCGCCAGCAGCCAAGATCTTCGGGGGGACGGGGAGCTGTTTTTT.

This chain joins TRBV7-9 and TRBJ2-5; weak D call: TRBD2 (5 bases). Germline CDR1 SEHNR, CDR2 FQNEAQ (reference sequence). The germline V and J ends were trimmed by 5 bases and 1 base, with 11 bases remaining between them. This CDR3 has 14 amino acids. CDR3 loop: CASSGGSIQETQYF. CDR3 in DNA: TGTGCCAGCAGCGGAGGATCCATCCAAGAGACCCAGTACTTC.

This clone occurred once. The chain recombines TRBV7-9 with TRBJ2-7; no clear D. Trimming cost V 2 bases and J 3 bases, with 8 bases left between them. CDR3 length: 13 residues. Germline V CDR1 and CDR2: SEHNR, FQNEAQ (reference sequence). CDR3 loop: CASSLFNNYEQYF. Here the CDR3 DNA reads TGTGCCAGCAGCTTATTTAACAACTACGAGCAGTACTTC.

The V and J genes are TRBV5-1 and TRBJ1-5; 11 positions agree with TRBD1. CDR1 SGHRS and CDR2 YFSETQ come from the germline V gene. There are 15 residues in the CDR3. V lost 4 bases and J lost 7; bases outside the gene matches: 7. CDR3 DNA: TGCGCCAGCAGCGAGGACAGGGGGCTAAAGCAGCCCCAGCATTTT. Protein: CASSEDRGLKQPQHF.

This clone appeared a few times. This chain uses TRBV29-1 with TRBJ1-1, with D unresolved. V was trimmed by 6 bases and J by 4 bases, leaving 12 bases between them. Looked up from germline, CDR1 is SQVTM and CDR2 is ANQGSEA. This CDR3 is built from 12 residues. CDR3 amino acids: CSVGVGGTEAFF. As DNA, the CDR3 is TGCAGCGTGGGAGTGGGTGGCACTGAAGCTTTCTTT.

V usage is TRBV9 and J usage is TRBJ2-7; possible D gene TRBD1, 5 bases. The CDR3 is made up of 15 amino acids. V was pared by 0 bases and J by 1 base, with 11 bases between. Germline V gene data show CDR1 as SGDLS and CDR2 as YYNGEE. CDR3 bases: TGTGCCAGCAGCGTAGACGACAGTTTTTCCTACGAGCAGTACTTC. Its protein is CASSVDDSFSYEQYF.

This clone was seen only once. V and J are TRBV7-9 and TRBJ2-1; 9 nucleotides line up with TRBD1. The length of the CDR3 is 17 residues. After removal of 5 bases from V and 10 bases from J, the junction contained 18 bases not matched to a gene. Germline V gene sequence: CDR1 SEHNR, CDR2 FQNEAQ (reference sequence). CDR3 in DNA: TGTGCCAGCAGCCGTCAAACAGGGGGCGATTGGCGGTTAGAGCAGTTCTTC. This codes for CASSRQTGGDWRLEQFF.

Details on this clone: The same CDR3 is also encoded by other DNA sequences in this sample. The rearrangement links TRBV6-4 to TRBJ2-3, with 7 bases aligning to TRBD2. Germline trimming cut 5 bases from V and 1 base from J; bases unmatched to any gene: 0. Germline V gene sequence: CDR1 MRHNA, CDR2 SNTAGT. CDR3 length equals 13 residues. DNA of the CDR3: TGTGCCAGCAGTACTAGCGGCACAGATACGCAGTATTTT. It translates to CASSTSGTDTQYF.